The subject of this entry is one T cell receptor (beta chain). This record comes from a study of blood T cell repertoires in COVID-19. Background on the study: Sites in the United States, Italy and Spain provided acute and convalescent COVID-19 samples.

Clones were read by immunoSEQ multiplex PCR, and TCRdb kept only the in-frame ones, dropping some. The sample carries roughly 49,000 clones, about 88% recorded once. After removal of 0 bases from V and 4 bases from J, the junction contained 3 bases not matched to a gene. This CDR3 spans 16 amino acids. Germline CDR1 SGHTA, CDR2 FQGNSA. The sequence derives from a man aged 60-69 years with active COVID-19. The source material was peripheral blood. This chain joins TRBV7-2 and TRBJ2-3; 11 bases match TRBD2. DNA of the CDR3: TGTGCCAGCAGCTTAGCAGGGACTAGCGGCGCAGATACGCAGTATTTT. Residues: CASSLAGTSGADTQYF.